One sample yielded the 14 T cell receptor beta chains listed below, sequenced in a study of T-cell reconstitution after alpha-beta-depleted transplantation in children (dated by TCRdb to about 2016). The sample's treatment or condition label, in plain terms: allogeneic hematopoietic cell transplantation with graft depleted of TCRalphabeta T cells and CD19 B cells. The library was built by means of PCR. Sequencer: Illumina HiSeq 2500. To normalize quantification of the TCRbeta repertoire, the TCR libraries were built with molecular barcoding that relied on unique molecular identifiers. The public sequencing data were trimmed at Q25 with fastp and processed into clonotypes with MiXCR by TCRdb, which kept only in-frame beta chains. CDR3 protein duplicates are merged, each entry listing the most common genes and DNA. Here the sample has fewer than 700,000 distinct CDR3 sequences; 20% to 25% occur a single time. Of the sample, 11% to 15% falls within the top ten clones.

This specimen was PBMCs, mostly from graft donor cells, taken 360 days after TCRalphabeta/CD19-depleted stem cell transplant. The origin of the receptors is a boy in the first two years of life who had a stem cell transplant for acute myeloid leukemia, so the T cells may come from the graft donor.

Ten or more counts support this clonotype. The chain employs TRBV2 and TRBJ2-1, with a tentative D call TRBD1 (5 bases). Germline CDR1 and CDR2: SNHLY and FYNNEI. V was trimmed by 8 bases and J by 10 bases, leaving 9 bases between them. The CDR3 runs 10 residues. CDR3 nucleotides: TGTGCCAGCCAGGCAGGGGAGCAGTTCTTC. Protein sequence: CASQAGEQFF.

There are a few counts of this clonotype. The V call is TRBV20-1, the J call TRBJ2-5; tentatively, D is TRBD1 (6 bases). V was shortened by 6 bases and J by 0 bases, with 8 bases between the two germline ends. The germline gives CDR1 DFQATT, CDR2 SNEGSKA (reference sequence). This CDR3 region has 12 residues. The CDR3 spells CSAGQNQETQYF. In DNA form, the CDR3 reads TGCAGTGCCGGACAGAACCAAGAGACCCAGTACTTC.

This clonotype was seen a handful of times. J is TRBJ2-5 and V is TRBV27; D is uncertain. Germline-derived CDR1 and CDR2 are MNHEY and SMNVEV (reference sequence). This CDR3 is built from 13 residues. The V end was cut by 2 bases, the J end by 5 bases, with 9 bases between. The CDR3 protein is CASSLARMETQYF. DNA for the CDR3: TGTGCCAGCAGTTTAGCCCGTATGGAGACCCAGTACTTC.

This clonotype showed up just once. The CDR3 sequence: CASSYTSLNTEAFF. CDR3 DNA sequence: TGTGCCAGCAGTTATACGAGTCTGAACACTGAAGCTTTCTTT. The V call is TRBV6-9, the J call TRBJ1-1; D uncertain. V lost 2 bases and J 0 bases, leaving 7 bases between the germline ends. The CDR3 extends over 14 amino acids. Germline values: CDR1 MNHGY, CDR2 SVAAGI.

The chain joins TRBV6-6 to TRBJ2-2; D remains ambiguous. Germline values: CDR1 MNHNY, CDR2 SVGAGI (reference sequence). Trimming stripped 7 bases from V and 8 bases from J, with 14 bases between. This CDR3 has 13 residues. In DNA, the CDR3 is TGTGCCAGCAACTTACGTGGGTCTGGGGAGCTGTTTTTT. Translation gives CASNLRGSGELFF.

CDR3 bases: TGTGCCAGCAGTTACGGGGGCGGAGGAGAAAAACTGTTTTTT. It codes for CASSYGGGGEKLFF. The V call is TRBV6-5, the J call TRBJ1-4, with a possible D match to TRBD1 (6 bases). Germline-derived CDR1 and CDR2 are MNHEY and SVGAGI. Trimming left V 2 bases short and J 8 bases short, with 12 bases between. This CDR3 region has 14 residues.

The V call is TRBV12-3 or TRBV12-4, the J call TRBJ2-1; either TRBD1 or TRBD2 may fit D (8 bases each). The CDR3 is made up of 18 amino acids. Trimming removed 5 bases at V and 5 bases at J, with 25 bases between. CDR3 nucleotides: TGTGCCAGCAGTCCCAGGGGGCAAGGGACTAGAGCCGACAATGAGCAGTTCTTC. It translates to CASSPRGQGTRADNEQFF.

This sequence joins TRBV20-1 and TRBJ2-1, with a weak D call TRBD1 (5 bases). This CDR3 comprises 18 residues. Germline V CDR1 and CDR2: DFQATT, SNEGSKA (reference sequence). The V gene lost 4 bases and the J gene lost 1 base, with 23 bases spanning the gap. CDR3: CSANHRLLQGISYNEQFF. CDR3 coding DNA: TGCAGTGCTAACCACCGCCTACTTCAGGGAATTTCCTACAATGAGCAGTTCTTC.

This clonotype was recorded at least ten times. The chain has TRBV20-1 and TRBJ2-5; D possibly corresponds to TRBD2 (6 bases). The length of the CDR3 is 16 residues. V was clipped by 3 bases and J by 1 base, with 18 bases between them. Germline-derived CDR1 and CDR2 are DFQATT and SNEGSKA (reference sequence). The DNA for the CDR3 is TGCAGTGCTAGTAACGGCGGATGGGACTTCCAAGAGACCCAGTACTTC. Translating gives CSASNGGWDFQETQYF.

The rearrangement joins TRBV20-1 to TRBJ1-1; 8 bases agree with TRBD1. The V segment lost 0 bases and the J segment 3 bases; nucleotides outside the gene matches: 3. Germline assignment: CDR1 DFQATT and CDR2 SNEGSKA (reference sequence). This CDR3 has 14 residues. CDR3 in amino acids: CSAREGTGYTEAFF. The CDR3 DNA reads as TGCAGTGCTAGAGAAGGGACAGGCTACACTGAAGCTTTCTTT.

CDR3 nucleotides: TGTGCCAGCTCACCAGTGGGTTTGGGTACGGCGGGGTCCAACTACGAGCAGTACGTC. It specifies CASSPVGLGTAGSNYEQYV. The chain couples TRBV18 to TRBJ2-7; D is possibly TRBD2 (6 bases). The CDR3 runs 19 residues. CDR1 and CDR2 from the germline V gene are KGHSH and LQKENI. V dropped 2 bases and J dropped 3 bases, with 26 bases sitting between them.

This clonotype was counted a few times. The chain carries TRBV7-3 and TRBJ1-2; TRBD1 is a possible D gene (5 bases). Germline V gives CDR1 SGHTA, CDR2 FQGTGA. With 5 bases removed from V and 7 bases from J, the gap between germline ends came to 17 bases. The CDR3 loop spans 14 amino acids. The CDR3 nucleotides read TGTGCCAGCAGCCCCGGCTTGGGGGAGAGTGGCTACACCTTC. Its translation: CASSPGLGESGYTF.

This clonotype was counted at least ten times. The chain's CDR3 is CASSQGTGITGELFF. The CDR3 region has the DNA TGTGCCAGCAGCCAAGGGACAGGTATCACCGGGGAGCTGTTTTTT. This chain joins TRBV12-3 or TRBV12-4 and TRBJ2-2; 8 bases are shared with TRBD1. CDR3 length: 15 residues. With V trimmed by 6 bases and J by 4 bases, 7 bases remained unmatched.

The chain combines TRBV7-9 with TRBJ1-1, with D possibly TRBD1 on 5 matching bases. CDR3 length equals 14 residues. The V end lost 7 bases, the J end lost 6 bases, and 18 bases lay between the germline ends. The germline V gene encodes CDR1 SEHNR and CDR2 FQNEAQ (reference sequence). CDR3 DNA sequence: TGTGCCAGCACTCCCCCGTTGGGGCTGGCTGAAGCTTTCTTT. It translates to CASTPPLGLAEAFF.